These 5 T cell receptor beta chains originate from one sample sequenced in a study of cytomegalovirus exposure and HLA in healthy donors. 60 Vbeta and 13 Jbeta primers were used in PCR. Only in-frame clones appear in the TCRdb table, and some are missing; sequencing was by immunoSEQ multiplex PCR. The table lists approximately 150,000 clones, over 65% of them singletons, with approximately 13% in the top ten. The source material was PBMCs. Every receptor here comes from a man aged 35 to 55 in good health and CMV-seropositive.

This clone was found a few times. The CDR3 spells CASRIQGSTRQPQHF. As DNA, the CDR3 is TGTGCCAGCAGGATACAGGGGTCAACGCGTCAGCCCCAGCATTTT. The V and J genes are TRBV28 and TRBJ1-5; 7 bases fit TRBD1. The CDR3 has 15 amino acids. CDR1 and CDR2 from the germline V gene are MDHEN and SYDVKM. The V gene end was trimmed by 6 bases and the J gene end by 6 bases; junction bases not matched to a gene: 11.

CDR3 amino acids: CASSLGGTEQFF. The CDR3, as DNA: TGTGCCAGCAGCTTAGGGGGGACAGAGCAGTTCTTC. The chain couples TRBV7-9 to TRBJ2-1; tentative D call: TRBD1 (6 bases). V was clipped by 1 base and J by 10 bases, with 8 bases between them. The CDR3 length is 12 residues. Germline V gene data show CDR1 as SEHNR and CDR2 as FQNEAQ (reference sequence).

The chain's CDR3 is CASSVSSGRDYEQYF. In nucleotides, the CDR3 is TGTGCCAGCAGCGTGTCTAGCGGGAGGGATTACGAGCAGTACTTC. The J gene is TRBJ2-7, the V gene TRBV9; 12 bases fit TRBD2. This CDR3 contains 15 residues. The V and J ends lost 2 bases and 4 bases, in that order; junction bases with no gene match: 4. The germline V gene encodes CDR1 SGDLS and CDR2 YYNGEE.

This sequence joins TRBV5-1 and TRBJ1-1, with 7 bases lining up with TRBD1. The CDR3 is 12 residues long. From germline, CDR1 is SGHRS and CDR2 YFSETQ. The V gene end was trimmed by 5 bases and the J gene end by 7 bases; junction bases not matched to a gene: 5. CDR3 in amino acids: CASSTGVNEAFF. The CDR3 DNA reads TGCGCCAGCAGTACAGGGGTAAATGAAGCTTTCTTT.

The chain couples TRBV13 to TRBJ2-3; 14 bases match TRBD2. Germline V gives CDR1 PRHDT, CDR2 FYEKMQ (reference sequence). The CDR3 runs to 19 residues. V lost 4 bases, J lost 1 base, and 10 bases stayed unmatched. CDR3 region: CASSSLGTSGSLGTDTQYF. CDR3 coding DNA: TGTGCCAGCAGCTCCCTCGGGACTAGCGGGAGCTTGGGCACAGATACGCAGTATTTT.